These 17 T cell receptor beta chains came from one sample sequenced in a study of T cell responses to AZD1222 COVID-19 vaccine. The table came from immunoSEQ multiplex PCR; TCRdb's copy has only in-frame clones and leaves some out. Among 100,000 to 150,000 clones, over 75% were seen once, and the ten largest hold 8% to 13%. The sequencing used peripheral blood, collected on day 0 of AZD1222 vaccination. Source of these receptors: an adult in good health.

This clone was detected only a few times. The chain recombines TRBV7-9 with TRBJ1-2; D call uncertain. The germline V gene encodes CDR1 SEHNR and CDR2 FQNEAQ (reference sequence). Trimming shortened V by 5 bases and J by 4 bases, and 14 bases separated the two germline ends. The CDR3 runs 14 residues. CDR3 amino acids: CASSDSPLSYGYTF. CDR3 coding DNA: TGTGCCAGCAGCGATTCTCCTCTAAGCTATGGCTACACCTTC.

The genes are TRBV29-1 and TRBJ2-1; D may be TRBD1 or TRBD2 (5 bases each). This CDR3 region has 14 residues. Germline lookup yields CDR1 SQVTM and CDR2 ANQGSEA. Trimming removed 4 bases from V and 6 bases from J, with 16 bases in between. CDR3 coding DNA: TGCAGCGTTGTAGGGACGTCTACTACCAATGAGCAGTTCTTC. It specifies CSVVGTSTTNEQFF.

J is TRBJ1-1 and V is TRBV14; D not certain. The germline CDR1 and CDR2 sequences are SGHDN and FVKESK. V was cut by 3 bases and J by 6 bases, with 17 bases left in between. The CDR3 extends over 15 amino acids. CDR3 protein: CASSQRLIEGAEAFF. CDR3 DNA: TGTGCCAGCAGCCAGAGGCTCATCGAGGGTGCTGAAGCTTTCTTT.

The rearrangement uses TRBV27 and TRBJ2-2, with D possibly TRBD1 on 8 matching bases. Germline lookup yields CDR1 MNHEY and CDR2 SMNVEV (reference sequence). The CDR3 is 14 residues long. Trimming took 4 bases from V and 6 from J, leaving 12 bases between them. DNA of the CDR3: TGTGCCAGCAGTTACACAGGGGGGGCCGGGGAGCTGTTTTTT. It codes for CASSYTGGAGELFF.

V is TRBV5-1 and J is TRBJ1-1; 7 bases fit TRBD1. Trimming removed 4 bases from V and 1 base from J; junction bases left unmatched: 4. Germline assignment: CDR1 SGHRS and CDR2 YFSETQ. The CDR3 totals 14 residues. CDR3 bases: TGCGCCAGCAGCCCGGACAGGTCGAACACTGAAGCTTTCTTT. Its translation is CASSPDRSNTEAFF.

This clone was counted a single time. The chain uses TRBV11-2 and TRBJ2-2, with 9 bases fitting TRBD2. The CDR3 has 15 amino acids. Trimming at V came to 5 bases and at J to 5 bases, leaving 6 bases not matched to a gene. CDR1 is SGHAT and CDR2 is FQNNGV in the germline V gene. The CDR3 is CASSKTSGPTGELFF. The CDR3 coding sequence is TGTGCCAGCAGCAAGACTAGCGGACCAACCGGGGAGCTGTTTTTT.

This chain joins TRBV12-3 or TRBV12-4 and TRBJ2-1, with 7 bases lining up with TRBD2. J was trimmed by 8 bases and V by 7 bases; bases with no gene match: 5. This CDR3 is built from 12 residues. The CDR3: CASTASGDEQFF. CDR3 bases: TGTGCCAGCACCGCTAGCGGCGATGAGCAGTTCTTC.

The chain couples TRBV6-5 to TRBJ1-2, with D possibly TRBD1 on 5 matching bases. CDR3 length equals 12 residues. Looked up from germline, CDR1 is MNHEY and CDR2 is SVGAGI. The V end lost 5 bases, the J end lost 3 bases, and 7 bases lay between the germline ends. The CDR3 protein is CASSPTDYGYTF. CDR3 DNA: TGTGCCAGCAGTCCGACAGACTATGGCTACACCTTC.

The chain recombines TRBV25-1 with TRBJ1-2; D is undetermined. Between the trimmed V and J ends, which lost 6 bases and 5 bases, there was a span of 13 bases. The CDR3 contains 13 residues. Per germline, CDR1 MGHDK and CDR2 SYGVNS. The CDR3 sequence: CASRRAEGYGYTF. CDR3 nucleotide sequence: TGTGCCAGCAGGCGGGCAGAAGGGTATGGCTACACCTTC.

This clone was observed a single time. The genes are TRBV24-1 and TRBJ1-2, with TRBD1 as a possible D gene (6 bases). V lost 2 bases, J lost 7 bases, and 10 bases lay in between. The CDR3 covers 13 residues. Germline lookup yields CDR1 KGHDR and CDR2 SFDVKD. This chain's CDR3 is CATSDSDSSGYTF. The CDR3 region has the DNA TGTGCCACCAGTGATTCGGACAGTAGTGGCTACACCTTC.

This rearrangement joins TRBV5-4 to TRBJ2-2; D possibly corresponds to TRBD2 (6 bases). The CDR3 extends over 13 amino acids. Germline CDR1 reads SGHNT; CDR2 reads YYREEE (reference sequence). V was cut by 7 bases and J by 1 base, with 8 bases left in between. CDR3 bases: TGTGCCAGCGTTAGCGGGAACACCGGGGAGCTGTTTTTT. Amino acids: CASVSGNTGELFF. The whole variable domain, filled in from reference TRBV5-4 and TRBJ2-2, reads ETGVTQSPTHLIKTRGQQVTLRCSSQSGHNTVSWYQQALGQGPQFIFQYYREEENGRGNFPPRFSGLQFPNYSSELNVNALELDDSALYLCASVSGNTGELFFGEGSRLTVL.

This clone occurred once. This sequence joins TRBV28 and TRBJ1-2; 8 nucleotides line up with TRBD1. Trimming took 8 bases from V and 4 from J; bases not matched to a gene: 12. Per the germline V gene, CDR1 is MDHEN and CDR2 is SYDVKM. This CDR3 is built from 15 residues. The CDR3 region has the DNA TGTGCCAGCGCACGAGGCAGGGGGCGTTCCTATGGCTACACCTTC. Protein: CASARGRGRSYGYTF.

The rearrangement uses TRBV27 and TRBJ2-5; weak D call: TRBD2 (5 bases). V lost 6 bases, J lost 2 bases, and 13 bases lay in between. The germline V gene encodes CDR1 MNHEY and CDR2 SMNVEV (reference sequence). The CDR3 has 14 residues. The CDR3 protein is CASSLGSRQETQYF. CDR3 coding DNA: TGTGCCAGCAGCTTGGGGAGCAGACAAGAGACCCAGTACTTC.

This sequence joins TRBV19 and TRBJ1-6, with TRBD1 matching over 7 bases. Unmatched junction bases numbered 7, after V lost 3 bases and J lost 5 bases. Germline V gene data show CDR1 as LNHDA and CDR2 as SQIVND (reference sequence). This CDR3 comprises 16 residues. The CDR3 nucleotides read TGTGCCAGTAGTATCTTCTCAGGGGGAAATAATTCACCCCTCCACTTT. Its protein is CASSIFSGGNNSPLHF. The full variable domain, rest sourced from reference TRBV19 and TRBJ1-6, is DGGITQSPKYLFRKEGQNVTLSCEQNLNHDAMYWYRQDPGQGLRLIYYSQIVNDFQKGDIAEGYSVSREKKESFPLTVTSAQKNPTAFYLCASSIFSGGNNSPLHFGNGTRLTVT.

V gene TRBV6-5 combines with J gene TRBJ2-2; tentatively, D is TRBD2 (5 bases). Germline V gives CDR1 MNHEY, CDR2 SVGAGI. CDR3 length: 12 residues. Trimming removed 8 bases from V and 7 bases from J, with 11 bases in between. The CDR3 bases are TGTGCCAGCGGGCCCGAGGGCGGGGAGCTGTTTTTT. Amino acid sequence: CASGPEGGELFF.

The chain uses TRBV3-1 (or the pseudogene TRBV3-2) and TRBJ2-2, with TRBD1 matching over 9 bases. Losses at the gene ends were 3 bases for V and 4 bases for J; bases not matched to a gene: 15. The length of the CDR3 is 19 residues. Germline CDR1 reads LGHDT; CDR2 reads YNNKEL (reference sequence). The CDR3 DNA reads TGTGCCAGCAGCCATAACAATAGACGGGACAGGGATTTCACCGGGGAGCTGTTTTTT. It encodes CASSHNNRRDRDFTGELFF.

This clone has a single count. The chain recombines TRBV5-1 with TRBJ1-1; 7 bases line up with TRBD1. The CDR3 runs to 15 residues. With V trimmed by 4 bases and J by 1 base, 7 bases remained unmatched. Germline CDR1 SGHRS, CDR2 YFSETQ. CDR3 residues: CASSGTARGNTEAFF. In DNA form, the CDR3 reads TGCGCCAGCAGCGGGACAGCCCGTGGGAACACTGAAGCTTTCTTT.